This section outlines one T cell receptor beta chain sequence together with its context. Germline V gives CDR1 SQVTM, CDR2 ANQGSEA. The CDR3 covers 14 residues. V shed 6 bases and J shed 2 bases, with 16 bases lying between them. Sequenced by immunoSEQ multiplex PCR; TCRdb stores in-frame clones only, minus some. The data contain about 100,000 clones, 85% to 95% of them singletons. These data belong to a study of blood T cell repertoires in COVID-19. On the study more broadly: Sites in the United States, Italy and Spain provided acute and convalescent COVID-19 samples. PBMCs, B-cell-depleted T cells, or T cells provided the cDNA or gDNA that made up the material.

This chain connects TRBV29-1 to TRBJ1-1; a weak D match, TRBD1 (6 bases). The sequence was collected from a man aged 50-59 years with active COVID-19. Sequenced sample: peripheral blood. CDR3 bases: TGCAGCGTCGTTATTCAGGGGCCTAACACTGAAGCTTTCTTT. Protein sequence: CSVVIQGPNTEAFF.